The present T cell receptor beta chain was sequenced within a study of shared clonotypes between healthy human individuals. Germline loops: CDR1 SGHRS, CDR2 YFSETQ. There are 10 residues in the CDR3. Sequenced by immunoSEQ multiplex PCR; TCRdb stores in-frame clones only, minus some. The sample has approximately 2,000,000 clones; 80% to 95% are singletons. This rearrangement joins TRBV5-1 to TRBJ2-5; D is unresolved. The DNA end favors TRBJ2-7, so the J call may be wrong. The origin of this receptor is a young man in good health. Some clones in this sample may be carry-over from other donors' samples. The source material was naive CD4+ T cells from PBMCs. Noted subset: CD45RA+ positively selected. The CDR3: CAMHPYEQYF. The CDR3 nucleotides read TGCGCCATGCATCCCTACGAGCAGTACTTC.